What follows describes a single T cell receptor beta chain. The data belong to a study of blood T cell repertoires in COVID-19. Trimming removed 2 bases from V and 7 bases from J, with 13 bases in between. Germline values: CDR1 SGHDT, CDR2 YYEEEE. The CDR3 runs 13 residues. TCRdb's table, derived via immunoSEQ multiplex PCR, lists solely in-frame clones and lacks some. The table records some 300,000 clones, over 80% of them present only once. Sequenced material: peripheral blood. The rearrangement joins TRBV5-6 to TRBJ2-7; perhaps TRBD2 as D (6 bases). This sequence originates from a woman between 45 and 65 years old with COVID-19, enrolled during active disease. CDR3 residues: CASSLGLTGEQYF. The CDR3 DNA sequence: TGTGCCAGCAGCTTAGGACTAACCGGGGAGCAGTACTTC.